These T cell receptor beta chains were read from a single sample in a study of blood T cell repertoires in COVID-19. Libraries were prepared by immunoSEQ multiplex PCR; TCRdb keeps only in-frame clonotypes and omits some of them. The repertoire holds some 230,000 clones, with around 89% as singletons. Sample: PBMCs or T cells enriched from blood (not recorded which). These receptors came from a woman under 30 in a cohort exposed to, infected with or recovered from COVID-19 (not recorded which). Each CDR3 is given with its conserved first and last residue. A D gene is named only where the DNA matches it firmly. Clone size is stated in some rows and not others, as once, few, many or a class when expanded.

>NA|TRBD1|TRBV5-4|TRBJ1-2
TGTGCCAGCAGCTTGGAAAATCGGGACAGGGGCGGCTACACCTTC
CASSLENRDRGGYTF
>NA|TRBD1|TRBV12-3/TRBV12-4|TRBJ2-5
TGTGCCAGCAGCCGACAGGGGTGGGAGACCCAGTACTTC
CASSRQGWETQYF
>NA|NA|TRBV7-9|TRBJ1-2
TGTGCCAGCAGCTTAGTCGAGAATAAAATGTATGGCTACACCTTC
CASSLVENKMYGYTF
>NA|NA|TRBV29-1|TRBJ2-2
TGCAGCGCTCAGGACGGTCGGACGGGGGACACCGGGGAGCTGTTTTTT
CSAQDGRTGDTGELFF
>NA|TRBD1|TRBV27|TRBJ2-7
TGTGCCAGCATGACAGGGAGCGAGCAGTACTTC
CASMTGSEQYF
>NA|NA|TRBV7-8|TRBJ2-5
TGTGCCAGCAGCTTAGCGGCGGGGAGGGGGGAGACCCAGTACTTC
CASSLAAGRGETQYF
>few|TRBD2|TRBV7-9|TRBJ2-3
TGTGCCACCGATCCGGGACTAGCGGTTTCAGATACGCAGTATTTT
CATDPGLAVSDTQYF
>NA|NA|TRBV3-1/TRBV3-2|TRBJ2-7
TGTGCCAGCAGCCAAGGACAGTCCTACGAGCAGTACTTC
CASSQGQSYEQYF
>once|TRBD1|TRBV7-2|TRBJ2-1
TGTGCCAGCAGCGGACACCCACAGGGGGCCAATGAGCAGTTCTTC
CASSGHPQGANEQFF
>few|NA|TRBV5-1|TRBJ2-3
TGCGCCAGCAGCTTGGCAGGCACAGATACGCAGTATTTT
CASSLAGTDTQYF
>NA|NA|TRBV21-1|TRBJ1-1
TGTGCCAGCAGCATGGGACAGAACACTGAAGCTTTCTTT
CASSMGQNTEAFF